This T cell receptor beta chain was documented in a study of T cell responses to AZD1222 COVID-19 vaccine. TCRdb's table, derived via immunoSEQ multiplex PCR, lists solely in-frame clones and lacks some. Here the sample spans some 190,000 clones, 88% being singletons. The germline CDR1 and CDR2 sequences are SGDLS and YYNGEE. The CDR3 consists of 15 residues. With 3 bases removed from V and 1 base from J, the gap between germline ends came to 14 bases. This sequence joins TRBV9 and TRBJ2-7; D might be TRBD1 (5 bases). The source was peripheral blood, collected on day 0 of AZD1222 vaccination. The receptor was isolated from an adult in good health. The CDR3 bases are TGTGCCAGCAGCGAATCGGACATCGGGTCCTACGAGCAGTACTTC. Residues: CASSESDIGSYEQYF.